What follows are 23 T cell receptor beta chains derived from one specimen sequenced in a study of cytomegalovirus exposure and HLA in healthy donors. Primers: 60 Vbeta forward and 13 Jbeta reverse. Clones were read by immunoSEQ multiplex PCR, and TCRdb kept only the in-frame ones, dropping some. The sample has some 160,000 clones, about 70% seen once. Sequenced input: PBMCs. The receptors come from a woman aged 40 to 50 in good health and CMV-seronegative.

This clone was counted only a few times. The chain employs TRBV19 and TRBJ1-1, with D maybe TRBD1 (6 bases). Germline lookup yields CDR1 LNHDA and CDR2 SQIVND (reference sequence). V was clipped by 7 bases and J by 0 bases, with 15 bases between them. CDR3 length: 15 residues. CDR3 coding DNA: TGTGCCAGTAAACCCCCAGGGGTCATGAACACTGAAGCTTTCTTT. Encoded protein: CASKPPGVMNTEAFF.

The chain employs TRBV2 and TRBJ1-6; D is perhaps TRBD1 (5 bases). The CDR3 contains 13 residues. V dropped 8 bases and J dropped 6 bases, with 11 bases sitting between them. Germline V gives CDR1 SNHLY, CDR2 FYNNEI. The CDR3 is CASEWRGNSPLHF. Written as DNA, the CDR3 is TGTGCCAGCGAATGGAGGGGTAATTCACCCCTCCACTTT. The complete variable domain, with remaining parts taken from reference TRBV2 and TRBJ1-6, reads EPEVTQTPSHQVTQMGQEVILRCVPISNHLYFYWYRQILGQKVEFLVSFYNNEISEKSEIFDDQFSVERPDGSNFTLKIRSTKLEDSAMYFCASEWRGNSPLHFGNGTRLTVT.

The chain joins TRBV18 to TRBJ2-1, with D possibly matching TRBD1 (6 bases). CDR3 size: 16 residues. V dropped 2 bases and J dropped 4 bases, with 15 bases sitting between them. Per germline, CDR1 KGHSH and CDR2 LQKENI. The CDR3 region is CASSPGIGTLYNEQFF. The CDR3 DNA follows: TGTGCCAGCTCACCAGGAATCGGGACACTTTACAATGAGCAGTTCTTC. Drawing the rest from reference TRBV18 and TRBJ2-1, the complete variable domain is NAGVMQNPRHLVRRRGQEARLRCSPMKGHSHVYWYRQLPEEGLKFMVYLQKENIIDESGMPKERFSAEFPKEGPSILRIQQVVRGDSAAYFCASSPGIGTLYNEQFFGPGTRLTVL.

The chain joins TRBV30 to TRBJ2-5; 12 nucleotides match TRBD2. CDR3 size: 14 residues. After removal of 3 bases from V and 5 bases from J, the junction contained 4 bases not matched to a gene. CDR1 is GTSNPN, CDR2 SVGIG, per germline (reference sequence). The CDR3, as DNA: TGTGCCTGGAGCGGACTAGCGGGGTTCGAGACCCAGTACTTC. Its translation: CAWSGLAGFETQYF.

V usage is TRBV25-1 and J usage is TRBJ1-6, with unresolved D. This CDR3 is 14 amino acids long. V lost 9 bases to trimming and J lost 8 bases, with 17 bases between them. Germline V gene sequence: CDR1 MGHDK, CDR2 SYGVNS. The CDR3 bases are TGTGCCAGTCAACGCAAAACTAGGGATTCACCCCTCCACTTT. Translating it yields CASQRKTRDSPLHF.

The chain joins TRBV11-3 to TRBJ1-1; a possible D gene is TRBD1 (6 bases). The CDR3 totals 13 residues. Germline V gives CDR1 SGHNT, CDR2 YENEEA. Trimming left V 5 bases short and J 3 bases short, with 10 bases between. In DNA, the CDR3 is TGTGCCAGCAGCCGTACAGGGCACACTGAAGCTTTCTTT. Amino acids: CASSRTGHTEAFF. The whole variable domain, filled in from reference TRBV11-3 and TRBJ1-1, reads EAGVVQSPRYKIIEKKQPVAFWCNPISGHNTLYWYLQNLGQGPELLIRYENEEAVDDSQLPKDRFSAERLKGVDSTLKIQPAELGDSAVYLCASSRTGHTEAFFGQGTRLTVV.

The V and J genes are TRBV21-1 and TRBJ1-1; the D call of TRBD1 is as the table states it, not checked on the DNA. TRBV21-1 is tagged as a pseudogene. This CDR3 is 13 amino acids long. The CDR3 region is CASSKSGDAEAFF. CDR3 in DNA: TGTGCCAGCAGCAAATCAGGGGACGCTGAAGCTTTCTTT.

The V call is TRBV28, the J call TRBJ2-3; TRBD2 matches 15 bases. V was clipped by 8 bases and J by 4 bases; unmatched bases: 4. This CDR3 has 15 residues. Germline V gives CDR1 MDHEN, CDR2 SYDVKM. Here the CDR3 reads CASQGLAGGADTQYF. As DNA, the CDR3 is TGTGCCAGCCAGGGACTAGCGGGGGGAGCAGATACGCAGTATTTT.

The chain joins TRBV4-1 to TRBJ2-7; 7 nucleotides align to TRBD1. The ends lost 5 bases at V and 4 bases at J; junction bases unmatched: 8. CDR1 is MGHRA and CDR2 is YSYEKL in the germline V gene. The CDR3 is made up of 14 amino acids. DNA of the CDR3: TGCGCCAGCAGCTCACCGGGACAGCGATACGAGCAGTACTTC. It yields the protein CASSSPGQRYEQYF.

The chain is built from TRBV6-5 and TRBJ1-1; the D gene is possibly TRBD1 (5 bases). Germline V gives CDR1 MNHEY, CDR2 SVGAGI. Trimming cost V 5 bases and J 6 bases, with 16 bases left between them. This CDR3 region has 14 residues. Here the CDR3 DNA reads TGTGCCAGCAGTCCTAGATCAGGGAGGGCTGAAGCTTTCTTT. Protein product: CASSPRSGRAEAFF.

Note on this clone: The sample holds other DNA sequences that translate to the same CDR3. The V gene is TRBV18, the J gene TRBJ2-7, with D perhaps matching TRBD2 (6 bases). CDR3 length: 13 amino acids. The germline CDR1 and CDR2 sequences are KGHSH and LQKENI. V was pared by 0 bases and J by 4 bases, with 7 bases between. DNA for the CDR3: TGTGCCAGCTCACCACCGGGAGGTTACGAGCAGTACTTC. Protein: CASSPPGGYEQYF.

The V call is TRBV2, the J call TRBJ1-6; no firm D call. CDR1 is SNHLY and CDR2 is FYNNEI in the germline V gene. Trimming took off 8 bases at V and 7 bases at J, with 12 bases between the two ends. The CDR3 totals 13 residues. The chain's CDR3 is CASHSNPNSPLHF. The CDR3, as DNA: TGTGCCAGCCACTCTAACCCAAATTCACCCCTCCACTTT.

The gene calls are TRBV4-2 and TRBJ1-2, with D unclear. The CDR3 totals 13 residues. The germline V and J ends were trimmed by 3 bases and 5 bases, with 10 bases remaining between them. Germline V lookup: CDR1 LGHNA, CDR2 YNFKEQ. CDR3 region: CASSHQAEYGYTF. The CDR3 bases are TGTGCCAGCAGCCACCAAGCGGAATATGGCTACACCTTC.

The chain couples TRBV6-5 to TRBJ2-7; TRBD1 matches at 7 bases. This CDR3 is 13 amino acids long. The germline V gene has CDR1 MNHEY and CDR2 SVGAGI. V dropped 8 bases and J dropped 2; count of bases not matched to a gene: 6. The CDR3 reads CASGQGETYEQYF. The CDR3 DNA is TGTGCCAGCGGGCAGGGGGAAACCTACGAGCAGTACTTC.

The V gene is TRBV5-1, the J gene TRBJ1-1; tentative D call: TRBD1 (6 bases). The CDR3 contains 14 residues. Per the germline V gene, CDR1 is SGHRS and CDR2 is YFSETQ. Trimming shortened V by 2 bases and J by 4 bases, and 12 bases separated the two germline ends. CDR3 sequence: CASSFNRASTEAFF. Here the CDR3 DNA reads TGCGCCAGCAGCTTTAACAGGGCGAGCACTGAAGCTTTCTTT.

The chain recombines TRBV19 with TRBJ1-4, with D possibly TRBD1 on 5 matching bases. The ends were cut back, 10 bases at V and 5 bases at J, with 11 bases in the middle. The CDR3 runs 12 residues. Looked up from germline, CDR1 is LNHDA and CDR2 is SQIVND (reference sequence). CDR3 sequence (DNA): TGTGCCACCAGCCGGGGGAATGAAAAACTGTTTTTT. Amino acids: CATSRGNEKLFF.

As DNA, the CDR3 is TGTGCCAGCAGCCACCGGGACAGGGGAAATCAGCCCCAGCATTTT. Protein product: CASSHRDRGNQPQHF. This rearrangement joins TRBV28 to TRBJ1-5, with 10 bases identical to TRBD1. The CDR3 is made up of 15 amino acids. Germline V lookup: CDR1 MDHEN, CDR2 SYDVKM. Germline trimming cut 6 bases from V and 4 bases from J; bases unmatched to any gene: 6. Together with reference TRBV28 and TRBJ1-5, the CDR3 gives the full variable domain: DVKVTQSSRYLVKRTGEKVFLECVQDMDHENMFWYRQDPGLGLRLIYFSYDVKMKEKGDIPEGYSVSREKKERFSLILESASTNQTSMYLCASSHRDRGNQPQHFGDGTRLSIL.

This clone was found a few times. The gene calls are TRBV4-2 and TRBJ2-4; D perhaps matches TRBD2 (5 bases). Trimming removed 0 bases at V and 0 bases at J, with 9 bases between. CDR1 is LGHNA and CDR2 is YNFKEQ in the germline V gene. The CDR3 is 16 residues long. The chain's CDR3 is CASSQDARVAKNIQYF. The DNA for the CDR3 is TGTGCCAGCAGCCAAGATGCGAGGGTAGCCAAAAACATTCAGTACTTC.

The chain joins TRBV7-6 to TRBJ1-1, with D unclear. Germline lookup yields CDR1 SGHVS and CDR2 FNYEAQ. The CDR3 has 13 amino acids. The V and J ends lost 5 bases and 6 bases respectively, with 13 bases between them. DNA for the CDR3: TGTGCCAGCAGCACCCTACTGGGAGCTGAAGCTTTCTTT. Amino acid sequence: CASSTLLGAEAFF.

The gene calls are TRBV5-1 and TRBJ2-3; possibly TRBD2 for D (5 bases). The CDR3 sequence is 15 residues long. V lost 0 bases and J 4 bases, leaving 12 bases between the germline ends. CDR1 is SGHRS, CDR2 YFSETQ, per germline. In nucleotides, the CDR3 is TGCGCCAGCAGCTTGGGCTCCTCAGCGGCAGATACGCAGTATTTT. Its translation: CASSLGSSAADTQYF.

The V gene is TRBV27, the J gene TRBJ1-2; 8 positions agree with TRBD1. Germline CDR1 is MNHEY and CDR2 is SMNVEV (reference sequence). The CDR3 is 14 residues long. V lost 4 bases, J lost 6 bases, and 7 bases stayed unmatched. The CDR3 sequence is CASSSTGEEDGYTF. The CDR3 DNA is TGTGCCAGCAGTTCGACAGGGGAGGAGGATGGCTACACCTTC.

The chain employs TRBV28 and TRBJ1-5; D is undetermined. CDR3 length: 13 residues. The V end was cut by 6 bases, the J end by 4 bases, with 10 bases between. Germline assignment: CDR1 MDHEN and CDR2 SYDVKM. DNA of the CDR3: TGTGCCAGCAGATCCGACGGGAATCAGCCCCAGCATTTT. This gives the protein CASRSDGNQPQHF.

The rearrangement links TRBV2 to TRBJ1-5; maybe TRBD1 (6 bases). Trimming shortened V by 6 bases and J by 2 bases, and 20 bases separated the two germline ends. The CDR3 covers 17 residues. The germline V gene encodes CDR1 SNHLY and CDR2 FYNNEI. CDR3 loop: CASRFGTDNRGNQPQHF. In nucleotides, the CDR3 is TGTGCCAGCAGATTTGGGACGGACAACAGGGGCAATCAGCCCCAGCATTTT.